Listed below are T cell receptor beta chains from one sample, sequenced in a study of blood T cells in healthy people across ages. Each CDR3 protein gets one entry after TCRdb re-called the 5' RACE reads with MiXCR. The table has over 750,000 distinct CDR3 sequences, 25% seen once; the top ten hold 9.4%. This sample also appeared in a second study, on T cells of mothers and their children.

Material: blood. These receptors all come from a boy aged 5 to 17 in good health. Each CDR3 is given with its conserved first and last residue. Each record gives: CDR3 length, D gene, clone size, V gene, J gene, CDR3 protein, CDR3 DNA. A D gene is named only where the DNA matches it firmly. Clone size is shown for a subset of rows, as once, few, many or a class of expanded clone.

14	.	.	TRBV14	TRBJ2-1	CASSPFGIYNEQFF	TGTGCCAGCAGCCCCTTCGGAATCTACAATGAGCAGTTCTTC
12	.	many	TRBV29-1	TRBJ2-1	CSVVSGLNEQFF	TGCAGCGTTGTCTCAGGCCTCAATGAGCAGTTCTTC
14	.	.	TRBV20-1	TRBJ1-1	CSARGQGANTEAFF	TGCAGTGCTAGAGGGCAGGGAGCGAACACTGAAGCTTTCTTT
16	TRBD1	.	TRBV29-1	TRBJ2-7	CSVEGGTGTGRGEQYF	TGCAGCGTTGAGGGGGGAACCGGGACAGGCCGAGGGGAGCAGTACTTC
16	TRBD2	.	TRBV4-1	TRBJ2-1	CARSPLPGLPSNEQFF	TGCGCCCGCAGCCCGCTTCCGGGACTACCCTCCAATGAGCAGTTCTTC
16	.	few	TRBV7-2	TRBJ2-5	CASSLVSVRRQETQYF	TGTGCCAGCAGCTTAGTCTCGGTGCGGAGACAAGAGACCCAGTACTTC
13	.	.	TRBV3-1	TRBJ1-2	CASSPDLNYGYTF	TGTGCCAGCAGCCCCGATCTGAACTATGGCTACACCTTC
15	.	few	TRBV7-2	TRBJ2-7	CASSFGGAGAYEQYF	TGTGCCAGCAGCTTTGGGGGGGCGGGGGCCTACGAGCAGTACTTC
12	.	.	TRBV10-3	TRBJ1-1	CAIRAEDTEAFF	TGTGCCATCAGGGCGGAGGACACTGAAGCTTTCTTT
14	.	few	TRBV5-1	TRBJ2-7	CASSLEGGPYEQYF	TGCGCCAGCAGCTTGGAGGGGGGCCCCTACGAGCAGTACTTC
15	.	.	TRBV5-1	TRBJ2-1	CASSLLQGPYSEQFF	TGCGCCAGCAGCTTACTACAGGGCCCCTACAGTGAGCAGTTCTTC
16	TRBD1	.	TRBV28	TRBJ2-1	CASTRPRDRGYNEQFF	TGTGCCAGCACCCGCCCCCGGGACAGGGGCTACAATGAGCAGTTCTTC
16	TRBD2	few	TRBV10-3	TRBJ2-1	CAISLGLAAHYNEQFF	TGTGCCATCAGCCTTGGACTAGCGGCCCATTACAATGAGCAGTTCTTC
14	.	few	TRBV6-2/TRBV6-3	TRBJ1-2	CASSYAYRVDGYTF	TGTGCCAGCAGTTACGCCTACAGGGTAGATGGCTACACCTTC
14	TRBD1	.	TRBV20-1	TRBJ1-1	CSASWAGGNTEAFF	TGCAGTGCTTCATGGGCAGGGGGGAACACTGAAGCTTTCTTT
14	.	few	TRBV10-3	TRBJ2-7	CAIRPGTDSYEQYF	TGTGCCATCAGGCCCGGGACGGACTCCTACGAGCAGTACTTC
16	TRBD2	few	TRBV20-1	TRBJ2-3	CSASGYLAGEEDTQYF	TGCAGTGCTAGTGGGTACCTAGCGGGAGAGGAAGATACGCAGTATTTT
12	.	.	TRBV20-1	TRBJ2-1	CSAPNLGNEQFF	TGCAGTGCTCCAAACCTGGGCAATGAGCAGTTCTTC
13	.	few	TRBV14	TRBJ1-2	CASSQVGRYGYTF	TGTGCCAGCAGCCAAGTGGGTCGATATGGCTACACCTTC
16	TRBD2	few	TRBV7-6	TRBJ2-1	CASSPPSGAFRNEQFF	TGTGCCAGCAGCCCCCCCAGCGGGGCATTTAGGAATGAGCAGTTCTTC
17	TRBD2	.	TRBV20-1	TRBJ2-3	CSARALLAGGPADTQYF	TGCAGTGCTAGGGCCCTACTAGCGGGAGGGCCGGCAGATACGCAGTATTTT
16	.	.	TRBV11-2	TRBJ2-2	CASSPWVADNTGELFF	TGTGCCAGCAGCCCCTGGGTAGCGGATAACACCGGGGAGCTGTTTTTT
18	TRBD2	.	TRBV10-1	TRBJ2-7	CASSHGLAGGSRDYEQYF	TGCGCCAGCAGTCATGGACTAGCGGGAGGATCAAGGGACTACGAGCAGTACTTC
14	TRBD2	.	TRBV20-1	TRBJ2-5	CSAQDGGVQETQYF	TGCAGTGCCCAAGACGGGGGGGTACAAGAGACCCAGTACTTC
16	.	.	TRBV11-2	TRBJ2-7	CASSPWSWVDPYEQYF	TGTGCCAGCAGCCCCTGGAGTTGGGTCGATCCCTACGAGCAGTACTTC
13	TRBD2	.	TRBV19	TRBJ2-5	CASSSGSHRTQYF	TGTGCCAGTAGTAGCGGGAGTCACCGGACCCAGTACTTC
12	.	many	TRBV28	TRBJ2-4	CASRRGKNIQYF	TGTGCCAGCAGGAGGGGGAAAAACATTCAGTACTTC
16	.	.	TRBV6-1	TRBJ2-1	CASSDGTLSSYNEQFF	TGTGCCAGCAGTGATGGGACACTGAGCTCCTACAATGAGCAGTTCTTC
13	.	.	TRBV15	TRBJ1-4	CATSWGSGEKLFF	TGTGCCACCAGCTGGGGGAGTGGAGAAAAACTGTTTTTT
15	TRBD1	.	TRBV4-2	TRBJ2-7	CASSQDLQGAYEQYF	TGTGCCAGCAGCCAAGATTTACAGGGGGCCTACGAGCAGTACTTC
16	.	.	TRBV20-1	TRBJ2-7	CSARDIIQEITYEQYF	TGCAGTGCTAGAGATATAATCCAGGAAATCACCTACGAGCAGTACTTC
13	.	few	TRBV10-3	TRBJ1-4	CAIKDSLQEKLFF	TGTGCCATCAAGGACAGCCTTCAAGAAAAACTGTTTTTT
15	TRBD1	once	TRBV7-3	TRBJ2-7	CASAFMAGGSYEQYF	TGTGCCAGCGCTTTTATGGCAGGGGGCTCCTACGAGCAGTACTTC
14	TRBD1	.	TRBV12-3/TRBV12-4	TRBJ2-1	CASRGTEPYNEQFF	TGTGCCAGCAGGGGGACAGAACCCTACAATGAGCAGTTCTTC
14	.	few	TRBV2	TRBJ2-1	CASTRPSSYNEQFF	TGTGCCAGCACTCGGCCATCTTCATACAATGAGCAGTTCTTC
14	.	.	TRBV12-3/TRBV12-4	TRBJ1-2	CASSTQLTYYGYTF	TGTGCCAGCAGCACACAGCTAACGTACTATGGCTACACCTTC
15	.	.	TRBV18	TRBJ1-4	CASLPNQGLNEKLFF	TGTGCCAGCTTACCGAATCAGGGACTGAATGAAAAACTGTTTTTT
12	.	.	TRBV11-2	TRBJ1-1	CASSTGFTEAFF	TGTGCCAGCAGCACAGGGTTCACTGAAGCTTTCTTT
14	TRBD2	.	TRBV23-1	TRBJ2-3	CASNSGSCPDTQYF	TGCGCCAGCAACAGCGGGAGCTGTCCAGATACGCAGTATTTT
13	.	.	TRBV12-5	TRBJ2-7	CASGLVTGYEQYF	TGTGCTAGTGGTTTGGTAACGGGCTACGAGCAGTACTTC
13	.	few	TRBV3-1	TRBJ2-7	CASSHFGAYEQYF	TGTGCCAGCAGCCATTTTGGCGCCTACGAGCAGTACTTC
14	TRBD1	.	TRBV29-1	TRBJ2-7	CSVEGGTGALGQYF	TGCAGCGTTGAGGGCGGGACAGGGGCGTTGGGGCAGTACTTC
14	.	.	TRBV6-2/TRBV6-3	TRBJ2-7	CASSDAYELYEQHF	TGTGCCAGCAGTGACGCGTACGAACTCTACGAGCAGCACTTC
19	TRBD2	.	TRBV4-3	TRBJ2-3	CASSQRGVLAGVPTDTQYF	TGCGCCAGCAGCCAACGAGGAGTGCTAGCGGGGGTTCCCACAGATACGCAGTATTTT
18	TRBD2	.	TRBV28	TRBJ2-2	CASSPILGRGQNTGELFF	TGTGCCAGCAGTCCTATTCTAGGGAGGGGCCAGAACACCGGGGAGCTGTTTTTT
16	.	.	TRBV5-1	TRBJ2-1	CASSLVVAGQRNEQFF	TGCGCCAGCAGTCTAGTCGTAGCGGGACAGAGGAATGAGCAGTTCTTC
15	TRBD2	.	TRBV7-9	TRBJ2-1	CASSLYRGGAGEQFF	TGTGCCAGCAGCTTATACCGCGGGGGGGCGGGTGAGCAGTTCTTC
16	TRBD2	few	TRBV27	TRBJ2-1	CASSPHTSGRYNEQFF	TGTGCCAGCAGTCCCCATACTAGCGGGAGATACAATGAGCAGTTCTTC
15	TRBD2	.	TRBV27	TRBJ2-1	CASSLSSGALDEQFF	TGTGCCAGCAGTTTGTCTAGCGGCGCCTTGGATGAGCAGTTCTTC
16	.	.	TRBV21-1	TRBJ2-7	CASSNPGGQGVYEQYF	TGTGCCAGCAGCAACCCAGGGGGTCAGGGGGTCTACGAGCAGTACTTC
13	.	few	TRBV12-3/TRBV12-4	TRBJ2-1	CASSLSKGNEQFF	TGTGCCAGCAGTTTGTCCAAGGGGAATGAGCAGTTCTTC